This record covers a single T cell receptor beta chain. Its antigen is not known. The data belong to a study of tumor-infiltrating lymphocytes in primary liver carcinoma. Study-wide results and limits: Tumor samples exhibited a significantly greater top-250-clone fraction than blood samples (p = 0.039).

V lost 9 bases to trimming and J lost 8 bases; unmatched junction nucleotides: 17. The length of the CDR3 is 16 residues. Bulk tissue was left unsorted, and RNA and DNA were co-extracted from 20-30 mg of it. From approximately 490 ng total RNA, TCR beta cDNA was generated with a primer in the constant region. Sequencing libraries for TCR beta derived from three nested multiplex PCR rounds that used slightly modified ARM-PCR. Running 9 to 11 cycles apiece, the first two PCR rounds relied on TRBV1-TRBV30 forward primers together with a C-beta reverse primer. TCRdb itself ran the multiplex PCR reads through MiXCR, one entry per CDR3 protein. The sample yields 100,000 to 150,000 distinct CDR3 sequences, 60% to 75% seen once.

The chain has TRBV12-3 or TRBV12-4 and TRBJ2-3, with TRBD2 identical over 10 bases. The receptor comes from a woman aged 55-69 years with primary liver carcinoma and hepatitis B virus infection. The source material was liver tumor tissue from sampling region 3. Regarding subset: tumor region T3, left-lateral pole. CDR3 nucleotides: TGTGCCAGTAGTCCCTGGACTAGCGGTCCCTCCGGTACGCAGTATTTT. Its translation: CASSPWTSGPSGTQYF.